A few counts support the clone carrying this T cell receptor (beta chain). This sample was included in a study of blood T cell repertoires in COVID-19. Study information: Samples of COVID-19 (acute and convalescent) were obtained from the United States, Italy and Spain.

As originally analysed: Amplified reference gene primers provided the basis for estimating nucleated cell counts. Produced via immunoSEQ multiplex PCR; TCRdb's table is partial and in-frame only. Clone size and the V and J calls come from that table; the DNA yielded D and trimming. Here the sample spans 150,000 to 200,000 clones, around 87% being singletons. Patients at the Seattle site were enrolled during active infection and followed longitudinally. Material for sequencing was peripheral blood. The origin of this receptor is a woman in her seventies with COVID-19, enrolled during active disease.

The CDR3 sequence is CASSRQGGDSPLHF. CDR3 nucleotide sequence: TGTGCCAGCAGTCGACAGGGAGGCGATTCACCCCTCCACTTT. The V call is TRBV6-6, the J call TRBJ1-6; 7 nucleotides line up with TRBD1. V was clipped by 5 bases and J by 8 bases; unmatched bases: 6. CDR3 length: 14 residues. The germline gives CDR1 MNHNY, CDR2 SVGAGI (reference sequence).